The clone carrying this T cell receptor (beta chain) was observed at least ten times. The data are from a study of T-cell reconstitution after alpha-beta-depleted transplantation in children. The TCRbeta library incorporated unique molecular identifiers. Using its own MiXCR run on the PCR reads, TCRdb lists one record per CDR3 protein. The data hold 490,000 or so distinct CDR3 sequences, with about an eighth observed a single time. V lost 0 bases and J lost 8, with 17 bases in between. CDR1 and CDR2 from the germline V gene are GTSNPN and SVGIG (reference sequence). The CDR3 is 15 amino acids. This specimen consisted of PBMCs from the stem cell graft donor, obtained from the stem cell graft. The gene calls are TRBV30 and TRBJ2-1; D perhaps matches TRBD2 (6 bases). This sequence originates from a human donor who donated a stem cell graft to a child with combined immunodeficiency. The CDR3, as DNA: TGTGCCTGGAGTGTAGACCTGGGGGGTGGAGATGAGCAGTTCTTC. This encodes CAWSVDLGGGDEQFF.